This T cell receptor (beta chain) was sequenced for a study of post-analysis software for immune sequencing data. Study findings and constraints: Normalized Chao1 diversity was significantly lower in multiple sclerosis patients than in controls. When patients were compared with controls, 4 or 5 TRBV segments were more frequent, TRBV5-6, TRBV5-1 and TRBV20-1 among them.

The V and J ends lost 2 bases and 2 bases respectively, with 11 bases between them. The CDR3 has 15 amino acids. Germline CDR1 SEHNR, CDR2 FQNEAQ (reference sequence). Researchers reported that TCR beta cDNA libraries carried unique molecular identifiers. Input of roughly 1 to 11 million T cells yielded 550,000 or so cDNA molecules. TCRdb ran MiXCR on the PCR reads and lists one entry per CDR3 protein. The data show about 680,000 distinct CDR3 sequences, approximately 59% seen once. The table lists this clonotype with a few counts. Antigen: not known. The rearrangement links TRBV7-9 to TRBJ2-3; D is uncertain. The material sequenced was blood. The clonotype originates from a girl aged 2-10 years with multiple sclerosis. The CDR3 DNA reads as TGTGCCAGCAGCTTATACGCTGGAAACACAGATACGCAGTATTTT. Protein sequence: CASSLYAGNTDTQYF.